The clone carrying this T cell receptor (beta chain) came up once. Clones were sequenced by immunoSEQ multiplex PCR, and TCRdb holds only the in-frame ones, with some missing. The profile shows approximately 52,000 clones, about 76% of them singletons. This record comes from a study of radiotherapy plus CTLA-4 blockade in lung cancer. The germline V gene has CDR1 SGHDT and CDR2 YYEEEE. The CDR3 length is 16 residues. The V and J ends lost 4 bases and 0 bases, in that order; junction bases with no gene match: 6. This rearrangement joins TRBV5-6 to TRBJ2-1, with 8 positions matching TRBD1. This clonotype was obtained from a human donor with non-small cell lung cancer who had a complete response to radiotherapy plus ipilimumab. The material was peripheral blood, obtained from a patient treated with radiotherapy plus ipilimumab. CDR3 amino acids: CASSPGGPRSYNEQFF. Written as DNA, the CDR3 is TGTGCCAGCAGCCCAGGGGGCCCCCGCTCCTACAATGAGCAGTTCTTC.